This T cell receptor (beta chain) was identified in a study of OX40 agonist ivuxolimab in advanced cancers. Study-level background: Mean age about 60 years, range about 23 to 80; roughly 80% male. Study observations and caveats: Some nonresponders likewise displayed low normalized T-cell clonal expansion.

A note on this clone: Its antigen is as yet unknown.

This CDR3 region has 12 residues. Germline V CDR1 and CDR2: MNHEY, SVGAGI. V shed 2 bases and J shed 6 bases, with 8 bases lying between them. Clones were sequenced by immunoSEQ multiplex PCR, and TCRdb holds only the in-frame ones, with some missing. There are some 83,000 clones in the sample; just over 85% occur only once, and approximately 6.5% lies in the top ten. This chain uses TRBV6-5 with TRBJ2-7; tentatively, D is TRBD1 (5 bases). The TCR originated in an adult with an advanced solid tumor such as melanoma, head and neck, liver or kidney cancer. The input for sequencing was CD4+ or CD8+ T cells sorted from blood, taken in a trial of the OX40 agonist ivuxolimab. The CDR3 is CASSYRGGEQYF. The DNA of the CDR3 is TGTGCCAGCAGTTACAGGGGTGGCGAGCAGTACTTC.